Included here is one T cell receptor beta chain sequence, with context. Its antigen is currently unknown. Method: immunoSEQ multiplex PCR; TCRdb's copy keeps in-frame clones and lacks some. This repertoire shows 100,000 to 120,000 clones, around nine tenths found once; its top ten account for approximately 3.1%. The CDR3 has 18 amino acids. J gave up 1 base and V 4 bases, and 9 bases lay outside the gene matches. Germline V gene lookup returns CDR1 SGHRS and CDR2 YFSETQ. The data derive from a study of T cell responses to AZD1222 COVID-19 vaccine. General observations from the study: Of spike-specific TCRs, nearly half reportedly target regions left unmutated in variants. Spike-specific TCR breadth and depth grew following two AZD1222 doses. In a largely white British group with more females than males, clonal diversity was possibly underestimated. Repertoire collection took place solely once the T cell response had peaked.

The source material was peripheral blood, sampled on day 0 of MenACWY control vaccination. The TCR sequence derives from an adult in good health. The chain couples TRBV5-1 to TRBJ2-3; 13 bases fit TRBD2. The CDR3 here is CASSVGLAGVRGTDTQYF. The CDR3 DNA follows: TGCGCCAGCAGCGTTGGACTAGCGGGGGTCCGGGGCACAGATACGCAGTATTTT.